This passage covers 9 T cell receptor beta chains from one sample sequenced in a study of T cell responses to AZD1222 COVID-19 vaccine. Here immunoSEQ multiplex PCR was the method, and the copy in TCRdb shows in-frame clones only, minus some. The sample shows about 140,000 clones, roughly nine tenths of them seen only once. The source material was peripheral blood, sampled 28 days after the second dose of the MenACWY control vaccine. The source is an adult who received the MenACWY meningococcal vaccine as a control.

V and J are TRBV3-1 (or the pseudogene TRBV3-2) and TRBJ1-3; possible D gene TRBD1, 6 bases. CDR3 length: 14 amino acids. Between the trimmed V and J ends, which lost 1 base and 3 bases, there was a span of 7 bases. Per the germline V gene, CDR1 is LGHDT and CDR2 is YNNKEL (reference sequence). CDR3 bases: TGTGCCAGCAGCCAAGGACAGGATGGAAACACCATATATTTT. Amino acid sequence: CASSQGQDGNTIYF.

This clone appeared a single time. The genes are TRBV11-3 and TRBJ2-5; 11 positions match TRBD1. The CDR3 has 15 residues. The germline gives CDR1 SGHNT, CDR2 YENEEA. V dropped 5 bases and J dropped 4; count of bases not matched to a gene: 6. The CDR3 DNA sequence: TGTGCCAGCAGCCACCGGACAGGGGGCTCAGAGACCCAGTACTTC. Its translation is CASSHRTGGSETQYF.

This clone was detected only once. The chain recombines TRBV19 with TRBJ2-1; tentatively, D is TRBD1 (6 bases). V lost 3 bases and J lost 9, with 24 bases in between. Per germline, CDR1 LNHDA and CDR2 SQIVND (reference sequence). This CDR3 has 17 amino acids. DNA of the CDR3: TGTGCCAGTAGTATGCTTCGAGGTGGGGGCAGTCTGGGTGAGCAGTTCTTC. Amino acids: CASSMLRGGGSLGEQFF. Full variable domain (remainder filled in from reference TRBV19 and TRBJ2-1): DGGITQSPKYLFRKEGQNVTLSCEQNLNHDAMYWYRQDPGQGLRLIYYSQIVNDFQKGDIAEGYSVSREKKESFPLTVTSAQKNPTAFYLCASSMLRGGGSLGEQFFGPGTRLTVL.

CDR3 residues: CATKSGDQETQYF. CDR3 sequence (DNA): TGTGCCACCAAATCAGGGGACCAAGAGACCCAGTACTTC. The rearrangement links TRBV10-3 to TRBJ2-5, with D tentatively TRBD1 (6 bases). This CDR3 has 13 residues. Germline V lookup: CDR1 ENHRY, CDR2 SYGVKD. The V end lost 10 bases, the J end lost 0 bases, and 12 bases lay between the germline ends.

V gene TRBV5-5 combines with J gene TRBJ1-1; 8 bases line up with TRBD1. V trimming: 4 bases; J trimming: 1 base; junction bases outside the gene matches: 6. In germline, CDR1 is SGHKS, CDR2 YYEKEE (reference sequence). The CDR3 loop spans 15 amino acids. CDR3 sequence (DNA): TGTGCCAGCAGCCAAATGACAGGGGAGAACACTGAAGCTTTCTTT. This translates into CASSQMTGENTEAFF.

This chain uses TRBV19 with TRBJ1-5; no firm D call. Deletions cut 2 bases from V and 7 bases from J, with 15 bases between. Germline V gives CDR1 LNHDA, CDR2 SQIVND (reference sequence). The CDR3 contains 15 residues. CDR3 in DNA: TGTGCCAGTAGTATAAGGGATCATCAATTCCAGCCCCAGCATTTT. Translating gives CASSIRDHQFQPQHF.

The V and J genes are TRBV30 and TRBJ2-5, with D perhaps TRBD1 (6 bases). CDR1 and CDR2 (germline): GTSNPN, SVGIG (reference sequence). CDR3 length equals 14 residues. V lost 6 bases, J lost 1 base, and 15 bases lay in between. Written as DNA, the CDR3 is TGTGCCTGCAAACGACAGGCCGCCCAAGAGACCCAGTACTTC. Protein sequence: CACKRQAAQETQYF.

This CDR3 reads CASSRQGYGTGELFF. CDR3 in DNA: TGTGCCAGCAGTAGGCAGGGCTATGGGACCGGGGAGCTGTTTTTT. This rearrangement joins TRBV25-1 to TRBJ2-2, with D perhaps TRBD1 (5 bases). CDR3 length: 15 residues. Germline-derived CDR1 and CDR2 are MGHDK and SYGVNS. The ends were cut back, 5 bases at V and 5 bases at J, with 15 bases in the middle.

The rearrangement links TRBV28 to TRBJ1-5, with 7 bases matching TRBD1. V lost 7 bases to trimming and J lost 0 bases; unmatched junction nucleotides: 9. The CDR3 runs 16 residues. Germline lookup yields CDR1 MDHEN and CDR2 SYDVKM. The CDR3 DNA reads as TGTGCCAGCAAACTCGGGACAGCCGATAGCAATCAGCCCCAGCATTTT. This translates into CASKLGTADSNQPQHF.